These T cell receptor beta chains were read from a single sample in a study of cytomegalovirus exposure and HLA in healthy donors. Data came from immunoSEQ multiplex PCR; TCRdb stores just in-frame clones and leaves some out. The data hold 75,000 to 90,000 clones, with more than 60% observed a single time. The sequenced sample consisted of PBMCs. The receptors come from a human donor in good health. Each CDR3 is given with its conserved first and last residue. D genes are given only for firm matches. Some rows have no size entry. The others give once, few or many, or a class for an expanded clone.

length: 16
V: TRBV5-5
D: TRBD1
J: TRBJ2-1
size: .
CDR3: CASSSPGTGVLNEQFF
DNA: TGTGCCAGCAGCTCCCCCGGGACAGGGGTATTAAATGAGCAGTTCTTC

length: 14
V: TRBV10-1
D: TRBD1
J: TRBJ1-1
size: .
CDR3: CASSEDRGLTEAFF
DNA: TGCGCCAGCAGTGAGGACAGGGGGCTCACTGAAGCTTTCTTT

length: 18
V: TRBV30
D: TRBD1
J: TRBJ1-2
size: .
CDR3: CAWSVRPDRGFLPYGYTF
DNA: TGTGCCTGGAGTGTACGACCGGACAGGGGGTTCCTTCCTTATGGCTACACCTTC

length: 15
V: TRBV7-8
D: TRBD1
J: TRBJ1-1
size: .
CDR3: CASSGRQGLNTEAFF
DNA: TGTGCCAGCAGCGGCAGACAGGGGTTGAACACTGAAGCTTTCTTT

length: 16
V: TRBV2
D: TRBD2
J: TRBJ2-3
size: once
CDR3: CASRGGGGANTDTQYF
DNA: TGTGCCAGCAGAGGGGGCGGGGGGGCGAACACAGATACGCAGTATTTT

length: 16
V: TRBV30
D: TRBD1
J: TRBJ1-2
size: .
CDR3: CAWTPVGTGAVYGYTF
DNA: TGTGCCTGGACCCCGGTTGGGACAGGGGCCGTCTATGGCTACACCTTC

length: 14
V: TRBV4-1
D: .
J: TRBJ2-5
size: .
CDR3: CASSQVDRGETQYF
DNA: TGCGCCAGCAGCCAAGTGGACCGGGGGGAGACCCAGTACTTC

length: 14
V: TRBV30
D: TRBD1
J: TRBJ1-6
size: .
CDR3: CAWKTGQYNSPLHF
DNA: TGTGCCTGGAAGACAGGGCAGTATAATTCACCCCTCCACTTT

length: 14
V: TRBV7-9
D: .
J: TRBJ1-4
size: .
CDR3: CASSPDGVNEKLFF
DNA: TGTGCCAGCAGCCCCGACGGGGTTAATGAAAAACTGTTTTTT

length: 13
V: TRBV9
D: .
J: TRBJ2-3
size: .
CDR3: CASSGGHTDTQYF
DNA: TGTGCCAGCAGCGGGGGGCACACAGATACGCAGTATTTT

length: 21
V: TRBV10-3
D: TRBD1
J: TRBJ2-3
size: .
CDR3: CAISRLQYGTGGEGGTDTQYF
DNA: TGTGCCATCAGTCGACTGCAATACGGGACAGGGGGCGAAGGAGGCACAGATACGCAGTATTTT

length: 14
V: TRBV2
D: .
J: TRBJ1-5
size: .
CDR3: CASSDQGGGQPQHF
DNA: TGTGCCAGCAGTGACCAGGGAGGAGGGCAGCCCCAGCATTTT

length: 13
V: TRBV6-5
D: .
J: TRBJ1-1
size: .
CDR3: CASRRQPNTEAFF
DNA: TGTGCCAGCAGAAGACAGCCGAACACTGAAGCTTTCTTT

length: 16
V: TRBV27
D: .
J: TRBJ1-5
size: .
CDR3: CASSRAATGSNQPQHF
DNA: TGTGCCAGCAGTCGGGCCGCAACAGGTAGCAATCAGCCCCAGCATTTT

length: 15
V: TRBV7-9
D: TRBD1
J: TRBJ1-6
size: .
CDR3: CASSPSGQRLSPLHF
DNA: TGTGCCAGCAGCCCTTCGGGACAGAGACTTTCACCCCTCCACTTT

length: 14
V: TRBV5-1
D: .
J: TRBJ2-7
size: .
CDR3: CASSLAGQTTEQYF
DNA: TGCGCCAGCAGCTTGGCCGGACAGACTACCGAGCAGTACTTC

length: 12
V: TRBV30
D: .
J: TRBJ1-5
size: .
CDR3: CAWGQRNQPQHF
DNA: TGTGCCTGGGGACAGAGAAATCAGCCCCAGCATTTT

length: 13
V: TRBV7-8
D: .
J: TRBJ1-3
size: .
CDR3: CASKTGGGNTIYF
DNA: TGTGCCAGCAAAACGGGCGGGGGAAACACCATATATTTT

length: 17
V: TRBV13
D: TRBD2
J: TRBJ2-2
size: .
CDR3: CASSLVGLAGITGELFF
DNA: TGTGCCAGCAGCTTAGTAGGACTAGCGGGGATCACCGGGGAGCTGTTTTTT

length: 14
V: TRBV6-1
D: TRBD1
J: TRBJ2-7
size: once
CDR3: CASGGQGRFDEQYF
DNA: TGTGCCAGCGGAGGACAGGGGAGATTTGACGAGCAGTACTTC

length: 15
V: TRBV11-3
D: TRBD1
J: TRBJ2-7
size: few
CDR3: CASSLTGQPTYEQYF
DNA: TGTGCCAGCAGCTTAACGGGACAGCCAACCTACGAGCAGTACTTC

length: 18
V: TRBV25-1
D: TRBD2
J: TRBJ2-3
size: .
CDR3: CASSVESPLLAGGDTQYF
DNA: TGTGCCAGCAGTGTAGAGAGCCCCCTACTAGCGGGGGGGGATACGCAGTATTTT

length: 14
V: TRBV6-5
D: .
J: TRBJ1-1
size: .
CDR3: CASLFSTVNTEAFF
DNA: TGTGCCAGCCTCTTCTCTACAGTGAACACTGAAGCTTTCTTT

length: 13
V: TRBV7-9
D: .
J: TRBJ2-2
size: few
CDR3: CASSLEGVGELFF
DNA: TGTGCCAGCAGCTTAGAGGGGGTCGGGGAGCTGTTTTTT

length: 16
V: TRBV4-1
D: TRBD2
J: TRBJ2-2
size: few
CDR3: CASSQVAGGNTGELFF
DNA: TGCGCCAGCAGCCAAGTAGCGGGGGGGAACACCGGGGAGCTGTTTTTT

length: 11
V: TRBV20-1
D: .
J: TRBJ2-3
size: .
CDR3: CSARDYDTQYF
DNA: TGCAGTGCTAGAGATTATGATACGCAGTATTTT

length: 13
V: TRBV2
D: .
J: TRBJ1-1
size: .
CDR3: CASSVGGSTEAFF
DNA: TGTGCCAGCAGTGTGGGAGGGAGCACTGAAGCTTTCTTT

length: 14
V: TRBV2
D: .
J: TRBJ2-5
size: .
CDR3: CASSVLPGQETQYF
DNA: TGTGCCAGCAGTGTGCTTCCGGGACAAGAGACCCAGTACTTC

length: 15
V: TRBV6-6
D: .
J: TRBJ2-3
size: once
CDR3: CASSYQVFRTDTQYF
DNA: TGTGCCAGCAGTTACCAGGTTTTCCGCACAGATACGCAGTATTTT

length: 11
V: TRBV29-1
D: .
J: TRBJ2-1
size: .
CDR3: CSVGLASEQFF
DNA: TGCAGCGTCGGTCTAGCAAGTGAGCAGTTCTTC

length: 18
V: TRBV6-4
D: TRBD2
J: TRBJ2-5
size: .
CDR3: CASSISDGNGRGRETQYF
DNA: TGTGCCAGCAGTATAAGTGACGGGAATGGGCGGGGGAGGGAGACCCAGTACTTC

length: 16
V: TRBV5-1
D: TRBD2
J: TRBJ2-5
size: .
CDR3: CASSLFGTREQETQYF
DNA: TGCGCCAGCAGCTTGTTCGGGACTAGAGAACAAGAGACCCAGTACTTC

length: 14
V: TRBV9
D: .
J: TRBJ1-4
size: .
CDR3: CASSPGTFREKLFF
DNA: TGTGCCAGCAGCCCGGGAACCTTTAGGGAAAAACTGTTTTTT

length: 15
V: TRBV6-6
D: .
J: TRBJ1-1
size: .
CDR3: CASNPRGGDFCEAFF
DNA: TGTGCCAGCAACCCTCGAGGAGGGGATTTTTGTGAAGCTTTCTTT

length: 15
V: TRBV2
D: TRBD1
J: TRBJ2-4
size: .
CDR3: CASRNGQGARGIQYF
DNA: TGTGCCAGCAGAAACGGACAGGGGGCGCGGGGCATTCAGTACTTC

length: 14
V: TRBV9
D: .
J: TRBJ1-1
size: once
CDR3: CASSVGAGGPEAFF
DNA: TGTGCCAGCAGCGTAGGGGCCGGTGGCCCTGAAGCTTTCTTT

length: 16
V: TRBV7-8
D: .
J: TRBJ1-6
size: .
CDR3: CASSLTPTGRNSPLHF
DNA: TGTGCCAGCAGCTTAACTCCCACGGGGAGAAATTCACCCCTCCACTTT

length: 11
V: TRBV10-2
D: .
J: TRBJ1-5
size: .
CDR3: CEGGLNQPQHF
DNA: TGCGAGGGGGGGCTCAATCAGCCCCAGCATTTT

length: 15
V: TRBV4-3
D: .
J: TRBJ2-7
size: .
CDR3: CASSQGTGPSYEQYF
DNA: TGCGCCAGCAGCCAAGGTACAGGGCCGTCCTACGAGCAGTACTTC

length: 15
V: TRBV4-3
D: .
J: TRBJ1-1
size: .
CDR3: CASSQDPRRGTEAFF
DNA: TGCGCCAGCAGCCAAGACCCCCGGCGGGGTACTGAAGCTTTCTTT

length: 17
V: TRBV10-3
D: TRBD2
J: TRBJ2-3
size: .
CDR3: CAISVSASGGYTDTQYF
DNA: TGTGCCATCAGTGTGTCGGCTAGCGGGGGGTACACAGATACGCAGTATTTT

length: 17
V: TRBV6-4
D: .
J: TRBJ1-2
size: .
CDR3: CASSDSRPGYRCYGYTF
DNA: TGTGCCAGCAGTGACTCGAGACCGGGGTATCGCTGCTATGGCTACACCTTC

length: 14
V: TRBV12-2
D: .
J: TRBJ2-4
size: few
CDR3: CASRLPRCVDIQYF
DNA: TGTGCAAGTCGCTTACCGCGATGCGTGGACATTCAGTACTTC

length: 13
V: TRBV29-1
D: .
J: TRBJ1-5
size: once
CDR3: CSVGRGVNQPQHF
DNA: TGCAGCGTTGGTCGGGGGGTCAATCAGCCCCAGCATTTT

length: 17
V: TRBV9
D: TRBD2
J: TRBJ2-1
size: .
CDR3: CASSSRTSGGAGIEQFF
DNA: TGTGCCAGCAGCTCCCGGACTAGCGGGGGGGCCGGTATTGAGCAGTTCTTC

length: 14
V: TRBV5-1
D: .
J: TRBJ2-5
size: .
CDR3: CASKSGGQQETQYF
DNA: TGCGCCAGCAAAAGCGGGGGACAGCAAGAGACCCAGTACTTC

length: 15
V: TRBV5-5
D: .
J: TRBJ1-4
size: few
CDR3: CASSLMSGLEEKLFF
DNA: TGTGCCAGCAGCTTGATGTCAGGGTTAGAGGAAAAACTGTTTTTT

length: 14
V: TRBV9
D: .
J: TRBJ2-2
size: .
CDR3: CASSAPRRAGELFF
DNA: TGTGCCAGCAGCGCCCCCAGGCGCGCCGGGGAGCTGTTTTTT

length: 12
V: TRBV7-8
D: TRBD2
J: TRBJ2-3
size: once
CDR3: CASSLGAGGWYF
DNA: TGTGCCAGCAGCTTGGGGGCGGGGGGCTGGTATTTT

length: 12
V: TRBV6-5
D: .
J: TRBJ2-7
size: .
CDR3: CASGQLPYEQYF
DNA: TGTGCCAGCGGGCAGCTCCCCTACGAGCAGTACTTC